This TCR beta chain was sequenced during a study of T cell changes during pregnancy in multiple sclerosis (dated by TCRdb to between 2018 and 2021). Background for the entire study: Changes in the T cell repertoire over the course of pregnancy were examined in this study in women with multiple sclerosis.

Library creation used the immunoSEQ multiplex PCR assay. Imported from immuneACCESS, the table was reduced by TCRdb to in-frame sequences with V and J called. These copies leave out some clones; in studies compared against another copy, an unresolved V gene accounts for under half, and the cause of the remainder is not known. The sample data list approximately 46,000 clones, and approximately 90% of these were observed just once. The top ten clones comprise about 3% of the sample. Concerning this clone: What antigen it recognizes has not been identified. Nothing much larger sits one base from this clone, and base qualities are not available.

The CDR3 sequence holds 11 residues, the cysteine and phenylalanine included. Only the CDR3 region is kept as DNA, spanning 33 bases read in frame from base 1. Via the germline V gene, CDR1 is SGHAT and CDR2 FQNNGV. V loses 5 bases of germline sequence and J loses 7 bases, and the interval between the two ends is 8 bases. The sequence came from a female donor with multiple sclerosis, enrolled in a pregnancy study. Rearrangement joined TRBV11-2 to TRBJ2-5; a confident D gene designation cannot be given. The material sequenced was CD8+ T cells from peripheral blood mononuclear cells, taken in the second trimester of pregnancy. The CDR3 reads as follows: CASSVAGTQYF. The nucleotide sequence is TGTGCCAGCAGCGTCGCCGGGACCCAGTACTTC.